This entry lists 14 T cell receptor beta chains sequenced from one sample in a study of graft-versus-host responses after intestinal transplantation. Sequencing used immunoSEQ multiplex PCR; TCRdb keeps in-frame clones, though not all of them. The sample has roughly 9,700 clones, roughly a third seen once. Responders (approximately 200,000, CFSE-labeled) met approximately 200,000 stimulators that were irradiated and violet-dye-labeled. The sequenced sample was alloreactive CD8+ T cells from a mixed lymphocyte reaction culture, obtained before intestinal transplant. This sample's subset: CFSE-low proliferating T cells sorted from approximately 6-day pre-transplant mixed lymphocyte reaction (GvH or HvG direction). These receptors all stem from a human patient who received an intestinal transplant.

This clone was observed a single time. The chain has TRBV7-2 and TRBJ2-7; TRBD2 might be the D (5 bases). The V end lost 5 bases, the J end lost 7 bases, and 24 bases lay between the germline ends. This CDR3 spans 16 amino acids. CDR1 is SGHTA, CDR2 FQGNSA, per germline. The CDR3 protein is CASSPWRYYPSSEQYF. The CDR3 DNA sequence: TGTGCCAGCAGCCCGTGGAGGTACTATCCCTCATCGGAGCAGTACTTC.

This clone has just a few counts. The CDR3 bases are TGTGCCAGCAGTGAATTTCACCTAGCGGGAAACGGGGCGCAGTTCTTC. This translates into CASSEFHLAGNGAQFF. This chain uses TRBV2 with TRBJ2-1; 9 nucleotides align to TRBD2. V lost 2 bases and J lost 12; bases outside the gene matches: 14. The V gene's germline CDR1 is SNHLY and CDR2 FYNNEI. The CDR3 has 16 amino acids.

This clone was observed a few times. The chain links TRBV9 to TRBJ2-3, with D perhaps matching TRBD2 (6 bases). Trimming left V 6 bases short and J 0 bases short, with 8 bases between. CDR3 length equals 13 residues. CDR1 and CDR2 (germline): SGDLS, YYNGEE. The DNA for the CDR3 is TGTGCCAGCAATGGAGGGAGCACAGATACGCAGTATTTT. Its protein is CASNGGSTDTQYF.

The rearrangement uses TRBV28 and TRBJ2-3; 9 bases are shared with TRBD2. The CDR3 is 20 amino acids. Germline V gene data show CDR1 as MDHEN and CDR2 as SYDVKM. Unmatched junction bases numbered 20, after V lost 4 bases and J lost 3 bases. The CDR3 here is CASSSGPILFSGSRTDTQYF. The CDR3 nucleotides read TGTGCCAGCAGTTCAGGTCCCATCCTGTTTAGCGGGAGTCGGACAGATACGCAGTATTTT.

This chain links TRBV7-8 with TRBJ2-5; no firm D call. Gene TRBJ2-7 matches the end of the DNA better, so the J call may be wrong. CDR3 length: 13 amino acids. Germline V CDR1 and CDR2: SGHVS, FQNEAQ. This chain's CDR3 is CASSLGATYEQYF. The CDR3 DNA sequence: TGTGCCAGCAGCTTAGGGGCAACCTACGAGCAGTACTTC.

The V call is TRBV28, the J call TRBJ2-3, with D hard to call. CDR3 size: 15 residues. The germline V gene has CDR1 MDHEN and CDR2 SYDVKM. The V gene lost 2 bases and the J gene lost 4 bases, with 13 bases spanning the gap. CDR3 sequence reads: CASSLTRVAPDTQYF. CDR3 DNA: TGTGCCAGCAGTTTAACCCGGGTGGCCCCAGATACGCAGTATTTT.

By share, this clone ranks as medium-sized. The V call is TRBV4-2, the J call TRBJ2-7; 7 bases line up with TRBD2. The V gene's germline CDR1 is LGHNA and CDR2 YNFKEQ. The CDR3 is 15 amino acids. With 4 bases clipped from V and 3 bases from J, the junction kept 9 bases outside the gene matches. The CDR3 DNA reads as TGTGCCAGCAGCCCCAGCGGGGCGGGGATCTACGAGCAGTACTTC. This codes for CASSPSGAGIYEQYF.

V usage is TRBV2 and J usage is TRBJ2-1; TRBD2 matches 7 bases. The V gene end was trimmed by 5 bases and the J gene end by 2 bases; junction bases not matched to a gene: 0. Germline CDR1 reads SNHLY; CDR2 reads FYNNEI. The CDR3 is 13 residues long. DNA of the CDR3: TGTGCCAGCAGTACTAGCGCCTACAATGAGCAGTTCTTC. Translation gives CASSTSAYNEQFF. The whole variable domain, remainder taken from reference TRBV2 and TRBJ2-1, is EPEVTQTPSHQVTQMGQEVILRCVPISNHLYFYWYRQILGQKVEFLVSFYNNEISEKSEIFDDQFSVERPDGSNFTLKIRSTKLEDSAMYFCASSTSAYNEQFFGPGTRLTVL.

This chain connects TRBV27 to TRBJ1-2; D gene ambiguous. Between the trimmed V and J ends, which lost 3 bases and 6 bases, there was a span of 14 bases. The germline CDR1 and CDR2 sequences are MNHEY and SMNVEV (reference sequence). This CDR3 is built from 14 residues. CDR3 nucleotide sequence: TGTGCCAGCAGTTTGTCACCCTTGTTAGATGGCTACACCTTC. Translating gives CASSLSPLLDGYTF.

This clone has only a few counts. The CDR3 is CASSASGDEQFF. In nucleotides, the CDR3 is TGTGCCAGCAGCGCTAGCGGCGATGAGCAGTTCTTC. The rearrangement uses TRBV11-2 and TRBJ2-1; 7 bases are a match to TRBD2. The CDR3 consists of 12 residues. V shed 5 bases, J shed 8 bases, and the junction held 3 bases outside the gene matches. Germline values: CDR1 SGHAT, CDR2 FQNNGV. The complete variable domain, with remaining parts taken from reference TRBV11-2 and TRBJ2-1, reads EAGVAQSPRYKIIEKRQSVAFWCNPISGHATLYWYQQILGQGPKLLIQFQNNGVVDDSQLPKDRFSAERLKGVDSTLKIQPAKLEDSAVYLCASSASGDEQFFGPGTRLTVL.

The chain joins TRBV7-6 to TRBJ1-6, with TRBD1 matching 7 bases. CDR3 length: 16 amino acids. CDR1 and CDR2 (germline): SGHVS, FNYEAQ. V trimming: 5 bases; J trimming: 3 bases; junction bases outside the gene matches: 7. The CDR3 region has the DNA TGTGCCAGCAGCCCTACAGGGGCCCTCTATAATTCACCCCTCCACTTT. It specifies CASSPTGALYNSPLHF.

The chain uses TRBV13 and TRBJ2-7; 10 bases line up with TRBD2. The J segment lost 7 bases and the V segment lost 3 bases, leaving 9 bases of the junction unmatched. Per the germline V gene, CDR1 is PRHDT and CDR2 is FYEKMQ (reference sequence). The CDR3 sequence is 15 residues long. As DNA, the CDR3 is TGTGCCAGCAGCTTCCTTAGCGGGGGGCCCATGGAGCAGTACTTC. The encoded protein is CASSFLSGGPMEQYF.

This clone was picked up one time. The chain recombines TRBV28 with TRBJ2-7; tentative D call: TRBD1 (6 bases). Deletions cut 4 bases from V and 3 bases from J, with 13 bases between. This CDR3 comprises 14 residues. Per germline, CDR1 MDHEN and CDR2 SYDVKM. The CDR3 DNA sequence: TGTGCCAGCAGTTCCCCGGACAGATTCTACGAGCAGTACTTC. This sequence encodes CASSSPDRFYEQYF.

The gene calls are TRBV28 and TRBJ2-5; D possibly corresponds to TRBD2 (6 bases). Germline loops: CDR1 MDHEN, CDR2 SYDVKM. V lost 6 bases and J 5 bases, leaving 16 bases between the germline ends. CDR3 length: 14 amino acids. CDR3 nucleotides: TGTGCCAGCAGAGAGGTAGGGCGGGACGAGACCCAGTACTTC. This gives the protein CASREVGRDETQYF.